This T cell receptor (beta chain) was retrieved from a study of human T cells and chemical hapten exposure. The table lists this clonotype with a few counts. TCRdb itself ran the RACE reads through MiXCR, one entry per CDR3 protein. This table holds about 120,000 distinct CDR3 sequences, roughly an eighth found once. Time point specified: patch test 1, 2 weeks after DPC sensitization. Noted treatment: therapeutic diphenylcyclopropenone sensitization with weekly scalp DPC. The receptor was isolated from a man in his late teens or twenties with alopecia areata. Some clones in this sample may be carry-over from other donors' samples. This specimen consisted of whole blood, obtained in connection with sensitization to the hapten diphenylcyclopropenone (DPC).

CDR3 DNA sequence: TGTGCCACCAGTGCGCCAGAAACAGATACGCAGTATTTT. This gives the protein CATSAPETDTQYF. V and J are TRBV24-1 and TRBJ2-3; D is ambiguous. The V gene's germline CDR1 is KGHDR and CDR2 SFDVKD. The V end was cut by 5 bases, the J end by 3 bases, with 8 bases between. CDR3 length: 13 amino acids.